The present TCR beta chain was sequenced within a study of T cells in Graves' hyperthyroidism and ophthalmopathy. Using RNA transcripts as the source, TCR beta CDR3 regions were amplified. The HTBI set primed first-round TCR CDR3 RT-PCR. TCRdb re-called the multiplex PCR reads through MiXCR, storing one row per CDR3 protein. The sample includes hundreds of thousands of distinct CDR3 sequences, around 21% of them seen just once. This clonotype has at least ten counts. Its antigen remains unidentified. Study-wide points: Most clonotypes expanded in the thyroid (above 0.001) were also present in blood. Ophthalmopathy got predicted by the model a median approximately 6.3 months before its onset.

Between the trimmed V and J ends, which lost 1 base and 0 bases, there was a span of 7 bases. This CDR3 comprises 15 residues. The germline CDR1 and CDR2 sequences are SGHTA and FQGNSA. In making diagnoses, clinical symptoms, serum thyroxine and TRAb, thyroid ultrasound and orbital computed tomography were all used. This TCR was recovered from a man aged 30-40 years with Graves' ophthalmopathy. The chain couples TRBV7-2 to TRBJ2-1; D gene uncertain. Specimen: blood. CDR3 in DNA: TGTGCCAGCAGCTTAGATGCCGGCTCCTACAATGAGCAGTTCTTC. Its protein is CASSLDAGSYNEQFF.